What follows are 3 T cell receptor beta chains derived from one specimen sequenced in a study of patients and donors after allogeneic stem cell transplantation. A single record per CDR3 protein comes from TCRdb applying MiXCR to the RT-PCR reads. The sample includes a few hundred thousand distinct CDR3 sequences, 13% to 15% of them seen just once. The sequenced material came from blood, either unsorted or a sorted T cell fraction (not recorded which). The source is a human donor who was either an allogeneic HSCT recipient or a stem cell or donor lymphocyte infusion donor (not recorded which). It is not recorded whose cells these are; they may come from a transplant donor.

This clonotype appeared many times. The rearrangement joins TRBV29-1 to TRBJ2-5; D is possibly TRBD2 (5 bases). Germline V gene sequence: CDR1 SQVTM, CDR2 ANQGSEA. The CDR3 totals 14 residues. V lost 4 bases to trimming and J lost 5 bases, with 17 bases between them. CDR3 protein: CSVALANPGETQYF. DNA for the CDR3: TGCAGCGTTGCTCTAGCCAACCCCGGGGAGACCCAGTACTTC.

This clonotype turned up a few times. DNA of the CDR3: TGCGCCAGCAGCTTAACGGGACAGGACTATGGCTACACCTTC. Translation: CASSLTGQDYGYTF. The rearrangement joins TRBV5-1 to TRBJ1-2; the match to TRBD1 covers 8 bases. Germline lookup yields CDR1 SGHRS and CDR2 YFSETQ. V shed 2 bases and J 3 bases; nucleotides not matched to a gene: 3. The CDR3 has 14 residues. Looking up the rest from reference TRBV5-1 and TRBJ1-2 gives the full variable domain: KAGVTQTPRYLIKTRGQQVTLSCSPISGHRSVSWYQQTPGQGLQFLFEYFSETQRNKGNFPGRFSGRQFSNSRSEMNVSTLELGDSALYLCASSLTGQDYGYTFGSGTRLTVV.

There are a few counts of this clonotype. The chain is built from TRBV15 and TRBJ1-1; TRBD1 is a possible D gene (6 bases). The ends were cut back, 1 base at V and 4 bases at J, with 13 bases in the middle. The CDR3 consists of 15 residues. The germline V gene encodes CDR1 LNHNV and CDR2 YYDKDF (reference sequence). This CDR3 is CATSRGGLGATEAFF. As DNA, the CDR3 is TGTGCCACCAGCAGAGGAGGCCTGGGGGCCACTGAAGCTTTCTTT.